This T cell receptor (beta chain) was obtained from a study of TIL therapy for anti-PD-1-resistant metastatic lung cancer. For the study at large: Progressing patients received lymphodepletion, expanded TIL infusion and IL-2. By whole-exome sequencing, median non-synonymous tumor mutation burden was around 1.5 mutations per megabase.

Documented time point: pre-treatment sample, taken before nivolumab and TIL therapy. The libraries were made with immunoSEQ v3. Libraries were prepared by immunoSEQ multiplex PCR; TCRdb keeps only in-frame clonotypes and omits some of them. The profile shows more than 9,500 clones, 80% of them singletons. Germline CDR1 and CDR2: SGHTA and FQGNSA. The CDR3 runs to 14 residues. Deletions cut 1 base from V and 2 bases from J, with 8 bases between. The clonotype originates from a person aged 25 to 80 with non-small cell lung cancer. The input for sequencing was blood, taken at baseline. V gene TRBV7-2 combines with J gene TRBJ1-2; D call uncertain. The CDR3 is CASSLEVHNYGYTF. The CDR3 DNA sequence: TGTGCCAGCAGCTTAGAGGTCCACAACTATGGCTACACCTTC.